The clone carrying this T cell receptor (beta chain) was seen at least ten times. This specimen belongs to a study of Graves' ophthalmopathy and Graves' hyperthyroidism. The V gene end was trimmed by 5 bases and the J gene end by 1 base; junction bases not matched to a gene: 2. Germline V lookup: CDR1 MNHNS, CDR2 SASEGT. The CDR3 loop spans 14 amino acids. RNA served as the template for amplifying TCR beta CDR3 regions. HTBI primers were employed in first-round RT-PCR, then a second-round multiplex PCR followed. Using its own MiXCR run on the multiplex PCR reads, TCRdb lists one record per CDR3 protein. The profile shows a few hundred thousand distinct CDR3 sequences, approximately 18% of them singletons.

The sample consisted of peripheral blood. The chain recombines TRBV6-1 with TRBJ2-5; TRBD1 matches 9 bases. The receptor's source is an adult woman with stable Graves' hyperthyroidism. The CDR3 DNA is TGTGCCAGCAGTCAGACAGGGGGCCAAGAGACCCAGTACTTC. Its translation: CASSQTGGQETQYF.